Following are 13 T cell receptor beta chains from one sample sequenced in a study of blood T cell repertoires in COVID-19. Clones were read by immunoSEQ multiplex PCR, and TCRdb kept only the in-frame ones, dropping some. The table lists 84,000 or so clones, approximately 82% of them singletons. The sequenced sample was peripheral blood. Receptors were obtained from a woman older than 75 with acute or convalescent COVID-19.

The chain is built from TRBV3-1 (or the pseudogene TRBV3-2) and TRBJ2-5, with D maybe TRBD2 (6 bases). V was cut by 0 bases and J by 1 base, with 6 bases left in between. CDR3 size: 14 residues. Germline CDR1 LGHDT, CDR2 YNNKEL (reference sequence). The CDR3 protein is CASSQEGGQETQYF. The CDR3 DNA reads TGTGCCAGCAGCCAAGAGGGGGGCCAAGAGACCCAGTACTTC.

V and J are TRBV12-3 or TRBV12-4 and TRBJ1-5; TRBD1 aligns across 7 bases. The junction had 3 bases not matched to a gene; V was cut back by 5 bases and J by 5 bases. This CDR3 has 13 residues. The CDR3 bases are TGTGCCAGCAGTCAAGACAGGGATCAGCCCCAGCATTTT. It is translated as CASSQDRDQPQHF.

V usage is TRBV27 and J usage is TRBJ2-7; the match to TRBD1 covers 8 bases. Germline CDR1 MNHEY, CDR2 SMNVEV (reference sequence). The CDR3 extends over 15 amino acids. V lost 5 bases to trimming and J lost 4 bases; unmatched junction nucleotides: 10. The DNA for the CDR3 is TGTGCCAGCAGTCCTGCTCTGACAGGGGCTTACGAGCAGTACTTC. Translation gives CASSPALTGAYEQYF.

This clone has ten or more counts. This rearrangement joins TRBV6-5 to TRBJ1-3; perhaps TRBD1 as D (5 bases). CDR3 length: 14 residues. CDR1 and CDR2 (germline): MNHEY, SVGAGI. The V end was cut by 6 bases, the J end by 2 bases, with 11 bases between. The CDR3 DNA reads as TGTGCCAGCAGCCAGCCGGGGGCTGGAAACACCATATATTTT. Its protein is CASSQPGAGNTIYF.

The rearrangement joins TRBV28 to TRBJ1-2, with TRBD1 matching 9 bases. The CDR3 has 14 residues. Germline V gene lookup returns CDR1 MDHEN and CDR2 SYDVKM. After removal of 3 bases from V and 6 bases from J, the junction contained 5 bases not matched to a gene. CDR3 sequence reads: CASSFAQGAHGYTF. The CDR3 region has the DNA TGTGCCAGCAGTTTTGCACAGGGGGCTCATGGCTACACCTTC.

V usage is TRBV6-5 and J usage is TRBJ1-2; 7 bases fit TRBD1. This CDR3 is built from 14 residues. J lost 4 bases, V lost 6 bases, and 8 bases had no gene match. The germline V gene has CDR1 MNHEY and CDR2 SVGAGI. In DNA, the CDR3 is TGTGCCAGCAGGGAGGACAGGCGTGGCTATGGCTACACCTTC. Amino acids: CASREDRRGYGYTF.

The rearrangement joins TRBV4-1 to TRBJ2-1; 11 positions match TRBD2. Germline CDR1 reads MGHRA; CDR2 reads YSYEKL. V lost 1 base and J lost 6; bases outside the gene matches: 2. The CDR3 extends over 15 amino acids. The CDR3 spells CASSQGLAGLNEQFF. CDR3 sequence (DNA): TGCGCCAGCAGCCAAGGACTAGCGGGGCTCAATGAGCAGTTCTTC.

The chain uses TRBV15 and TRBJ2-3, with TRBD2 matching 7 bases. The CDR3 covers 14 residues. Trimming removed 0 bases from V and 6 bases from J; junction bases left unmatched: 3. From germline, CDR1 is LNHNV and CDR2 YYDKDF (reference sequence). Here the CDR3 DNA reads TGTGCCACCAGCAGAGATCTGACTAGCGATACGCAGTATTTT. Protein: CATSRDLTSDTQYF. Full variable domain (rest looked up from reference TRBV15 and TRBJ2-3): DAMVIQNPRYQVTQFGKPVTLSCSQTLNHNVMYWYQQKSSQAPKLLFHYYDKDFNNEADTPDNFQSRRPNTSFCFLDIRSPGLGDTAMYLCATSRDLTSDTQYFGPGTRLTVL.

The V gene is TRBV3-1 (or the pseudogene TRBV3-2), the J gene TRBJ2-1; 14 bases are shared with TRBD2. Germline V gene lookup returns CDR1 LGHDT and CDR2 YNNKEL (reference sequence). The CDR3 contains 16 residues. Germline trimming cut 4 bases from V and 7 bases from J; bases unmatched to any gene: 6. CDR3 sequence: CASSRQTSGRANEQFF. The CDR3, as DNA: TGTGCCAGCAGCCGCCAGACTAGCGGGAGGGCAAATGAGCAGTTCTTC.

The chain joins TRBV24-1 to TRBJ2-1; 14 bases are a match to TRBD2. V was pared by 9 bases and J by 4 bases, with 1 base of the junction left unmatched. The CDR3 has 14 amino acids. In germline, CDR1 is KGHDR, CDR2 SFDVKD. The CDR3 spells CATGTSGRYNEQFF. CDR3 in DNA: TGTGCCACCGGGACTAGCGGGAGATACAATGAGCAGTTCTTC.

The chain combines TRBV9 with TRBJ2-2; no reliable D call. CDR1 SGDLS and CDR2 YYNGEE come from the germline V gene. Between the trimmed V and J ends, which lost 3 bases and 6 bases, there was a span of 3 bases. The CDR3 is made up of 11 amino acids. The CDR3 spells CASSAAGELFF. Here the CDR3 DNA reads TGTGCCAGCAGCGCCGCCGGGGAGCTGTTTTTT.

The J gene is TRBJ1-2, the V gene TRBV28; a possible D gene is TRBD1 (6 bases). This CDR3 has 12 residues. The V gene's germline CDR1 is MDHEN and CDR2 SYDVKM. V gave up 6 bases and J gave up 5 bases, with 10 bases separating them. The CDR3 coding sequence is TGTGCCAGCAGCCAGACAGGTTATGGCTACACCTTC. As protein: CASSQTGYGYTF.

This chain uses TRBV3-1 (or the pseudogene TRBV3-2) with TRBJ1-1; unclear D gene. Germline CDR1 and CDR2: LGHDT and YNNKEL (reference sequence). Trimming took 4 bases from V and 0 from J, leaving 6 bases between them. The CDR3 extends over 13 amino acids. The CDR3 is CASSLSMNTEAFF. The CDR3 region has the DNA TGTGCCAGCAGCCTCAGTATGAACACTGAAGCTTTCTTT.